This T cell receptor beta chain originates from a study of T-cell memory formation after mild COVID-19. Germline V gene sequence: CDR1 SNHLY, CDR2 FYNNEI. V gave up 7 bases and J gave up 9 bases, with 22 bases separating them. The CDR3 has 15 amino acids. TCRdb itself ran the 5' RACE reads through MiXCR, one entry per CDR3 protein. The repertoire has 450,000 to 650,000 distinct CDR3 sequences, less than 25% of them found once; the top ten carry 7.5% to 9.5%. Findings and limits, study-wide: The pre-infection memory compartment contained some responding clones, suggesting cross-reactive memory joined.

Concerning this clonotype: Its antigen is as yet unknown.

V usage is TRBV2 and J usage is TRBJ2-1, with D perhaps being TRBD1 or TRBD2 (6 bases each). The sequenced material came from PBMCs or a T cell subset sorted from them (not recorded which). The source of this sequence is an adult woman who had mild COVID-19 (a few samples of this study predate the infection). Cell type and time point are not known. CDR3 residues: CASTQEAGKGGEQFF. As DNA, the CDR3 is TGTGCCAGCACCCAGGAGGCGGGGAAAGGGGGTGAGCAGTTCTTC.